Presented here are 25 T cell receptor beta chains from one specimen sequenced in a study of blood T cell repertoires in COVID-19. The assay was immunoSEQ multiplex PCR, and TCRdb's table has in-frame clones only and misses some. The sample gives some 70,000 clones, about 83% of which show up once; less than 6.5% is in the top ten. Source material: peripheral blood. Source of these receptors: a man between 50 and 59 years old with active COVID-19.

The gene calls are TRBV7-3 and TRBJ1-4; TRBD1 aligns across 7 bases. Germline-derived CDR1 and CDR2 are SGHTA and FQGTGA. V shed 4 bases and J 10 bases; nucleotides not matched to a gene: 6. The CDR3 is made up of 13 amino acids. The CDR3 nucleotides read TGTGCCAGCAGCTCTTTGGGACAGACAAAACTGTTTTTT. This sequence encodes CASSSLGQTKLFF.

The chain is built from TRBV10-3 and TRBJ1-2; the D gene is possibly TRBD1 (6 bases). Trimming shortened V by 2 bases and J by 0 bases, and 16 bases separated the two germline ends. The CDR3 is 17 residues long. Germline V gene lookup returns CDR1 ENHRY and CDR2 SYGVKD. The CDR3 coding sequence is TGTGCCATCAGTGAGCGAGGGGGGGGTGACTCTAACTATGGCTACACCTTC. This translates into CAISERGGGDSNYGYTF.

The chain uses TRBV2 and TRBJ2-5; 14 bases match TRBD2. V lost 8 bases, J lost 4 bases, and 6 bases stayed unmatched. Germline V gene data show CDR1 as SNHLY and CDR2 as FYNNEI. The CDR3 sequence is 15 residues long. This CDR3 reads CASAPTSGRGETQYF. CDR3 DNA sequence: TGTGCCAGCGCCCCGACTAGCGGGAGGGGAGAGACCCAGTACTTC.

The J gene is TRBJ2-5, the V gene TRBV4-1; 7 bases agree with TRBD1. The CDR3 runs 15 residues. V lost 6 bases to trimming and J lost 3 bases; unmatched junction nucleotides: 10. Germline V gene data show CDR1 as MGHRA and CDR2 as YSYEKL. CDR3 DNA: TGCGCCAGCAGAGATCTTCGGACAGGTAAAGAGACCCAGTACTTC. Translated: CASRDLRTGKETQYF.

The genes are TRBV7-9 and TRBJ2-3, with D perhaps TRBD2 (5 bases). Looked up from germline, CDR1 is SEHNR and CDR2 is FQNEAQ (reference sequence). The CDR3 is 17 amino acids. The V and J ends lost 6 bases and 2 bases respectively, with 21 bases between them. CDR3 bases: TGTGCCAGCAGACCCGCGGACTGGCAGACCCTCACAGATACGCAGTATTTT. Protein: CASRPADWQTLTDTQYF.

The table lists this clone with a few counts. The V and J genes are TRBV19 and TRBJ1-2, with D perhaps TRBD1 (6 bases). Between the trimmed V and J ends, which lost 2 bases and 8 bases, there was a span of 18 bases. Germline CDR1 and CDR2: LNHDA and SQIVND (reference sequence). The CDR3 runs 15 residues. Here the CDR3 reads CASSISAGEGKGYTF. The DNA for the CDR3 is TGTGCCAGTAGTATATCGGCAGGGGAAGGGAAGGGCTACACCTTC.

This rearrangement joins TRBV6-2 or TRBV6-3 to TRBJ2-1; D may be TRBD2 (6 bases). Germline V lookup: CDR1 MNHEY, CDR2 SVGEGT. The V end lost 5 bases, the J end lost 0 bases, and 11 bases lay between the germline ends. The CDR3 has 15 residues. The CDR3 DNA follows: TGTGCCAGCAGTACCCGGGGGAGCTCCTACAATGAGCAGTTCTTC. It is translated as CASSTRGSSYNEQFF.

V gene TRBV29-1 combines with J gene TRBJ2-7, with D maybe TRBD1 (5 bases). The CDR3 runs to 12 residues. Germline CDR1 reads SQVTM; CDR2 reads ANQGSEA. V was clipped by 8 bases and J by 0 bases, with 11 bases between them. The CDR3 coding sequence is TGCAGCACAGTGACAGACTCCTACGAGCAGTACTTC. Its translation is CSTVTDSYEQYF.

The chain uses TRBV27 and TRBJ1-2; D unresolved. The germline V gene has CDR1 MNHEY and CDR2 SMNVEV (reference sequence). Trimming removed 0 bases at V and 3 bases at J, with 8 bases between. This CDR3 comprises 14 residues. The CDR3 DNA follows: TGTGCCAGCAGTTTATCGATCGGGGACTATGGCTACACCTTC. Translated, it gives CASSLSIGDYGYTF.

The J gene is TRBJ2-1, the V gene TRBV11-2, with TRBD1 matching over 7 bases. The CDR3 has 15 amino acids. V was clipped by 5 bases and J by 6 bases; unmatched bases: 10. Per germline, CDR1 SGHAT and CDR2 FQNNGV. The CDR3 is CASSPGQAGGNEQFF. CDR3 nucleotide sequence: TGTGCCAGCAGCCCCGGACAGGCTGGGGGCAATGAGCAGTTCTTC.

Here the CDR3 reads CASRVEEGASEQYF. The CDR3, as DNA: TGCGCCAGCCGCGTAGAGGAGGGGGCTTCTGAGCAGTACTTC. This chain connects TRBV5-1 to TRBJ2-7; tentative D call: TRBD1 (7 bases). The CDR3 is made up of 14 amino acids. Trimming left V 7 bases short and J 7 bases short, with 21 bases between. Germline V gene lookup returns CDR1 SGHRS and CDR2 YFSETQ.

The chain is built from TRBV7-3 and TRBJ2-1, with D perhaps matching TRBD2 (6 bases). The germline V gene encodes CDR1 SGHTA and CDR2 FQGTGA. V shed 5 bases and J shed 1 base, with 12 bases lying between them. This CDR3 has 15 amino acids. CDR3: CASSPGTYSYNEQFF. CDR3 DNA sequence: TGTGCCAGCAGCCCCGGGACTTATTCCTACAATGAGCAGTTCTTC.

This chain links TRBV24-1 with TRBJ1-6; D not certain. Germline CDR1 is KGHDR and CDR2 is SFDVKD. The CDR3 is 17 amino acids. Trimming left V 1 base short and J 3 bases short, with 12 bases between. The CDR3 DNA sequence: TGTGCCACCAGTGATTTAGGGAGACCTTTCTATAATTCACCCCTCCACTTT. This gives the protein CATSDLGRPFYNSPLHF.

This clone has just one count. The J gene is TRBJ2-7, the V gene TRBV6-1, with 11 bases that match TRBD2. CDR1 and CDR2 (germline): MNHNS, SASEGT. The V segment lost 4 bases and the J segment 3 bases; nucleotides outside the gene matches: 8. This CDR3 contains 16 residues. The CDR3 DNA reads as TGTGCCAGCAGTGGGAATTTAGCGGGAGGGAACTACGAGCAGTACTTC. Amino acids: CASSGNLAGGNYEQYF.

This clone has a handful of counts. The V gene is TRBV9, the J gene TRBJ2-5; maybe TRBD2 (6 bases). Germline CDR1 is SGDLS and CDR2 is YYNGEE. The V end lost 3 bases, the J end lost 7 bases, and 16 bases lay between the germline ends. This CDR3 has 14 residues. For the CDR3, the DNA is TGTGCCAGCAGCGCATCCGGGACTCCCTGGACCCAGTACTTC. This encodes CASSASGTPWTQYF.

The gene calls are TRBV3-1 (or the pseudogene TRBV3-2) and TRBJ2-5; D may be TRBD2 (5 bases). Trimming left V 5 bases short and J 5 bases short, with 18 bases between. Per the germline V gene, CDR1 is LGHDT and CDR2 is YNNKEL (reference sequence). The CDR3 extends over 15 amino acids. As DNA, the CDR3 is TGTGCCAGCAGCAATCGGGCAGCGGAAGGGGAGACCCAGTACTTC. Its translation: CASSNRAAEGETQYF.

The sample holds one count of this clone. This sequence joins TRBV18 and TRBJ1-5, with TRBD1 as a possible D gene (5 bases). Trimming left V 2 bases short and J 3 bases short, with 8 bases between. The CDR3 totals 14 residues. Germline values: CDR1 KGHSH, CDR2 LQKENI. This CDR3 reads CASSPGGINQPQHF. The CDR3 region has the DNA TGTGCCAGCTCACCAGGGGGGATCAATCAGCCCCAGCATTTT.

The V and J genes are TRBV25-1 and TRBJ1-4; D may be TRBD1 (5 bases). This CDR3 contains 16 residues. The V gene lost 3 bases and the J gene lost 0 bases, with 11 bases spanning the gap. Germline V gene lookup returns CDR1 MGHDK and CDR2 SYGVNS. The CDR3 nucleotides are TGTGCCAGCAGTGAGCGGGACCGAACAACTAATGAAAAACTGTTTTTT. Translated: CASSERDRTTNEKLFF. The full variable domain, rest sourced from reference TRBV25-1 and TRBJ1-4, is EADIYQTPRYLVIGTGKKITLECSQTMGHDKMYWYQQDPGMELHLIHYSYGVNSTEKGDLSSESTVSRIRTEHFPLTLESARPSHTSQYLCASSERDRTTNEKLFFGSGTQLSVL.

V usage is TRBV5-1 and J usage is TRBJ1-1; 9 nucleotides match TRBD1. The V segment lost 4 bases and the J segment 6 bases; nucleotides outside the gene matches: 16. Germline V lookup: CDR1 SGHRS, CDR2 YFSETQ. The CDR3 is 17 residues long. The CDR3: CASSPTSLGQGMAEAFF. The CDR3 DNA follows: TGCGCCAGCAGCCCTACCTCACTGGGACAGGGAATGGCTGAAGCTTTCTTT. The full variable domain, in which reference TRBV5-1 and TRBJ1-1 provide the parts outside the CDR3, is KAGVTQTPRYLIKTRGQQVTLSCSPISGHRSVSWYQQTPGQGLQFLFEYFSETQRNKGNFPGRFSGRQFSNSRSEMNVSTLELGDSALYLCASSPTSLGQGMAEAFFGQGTRLTVV.

The gene calls are TRBV5-4 and TRBJ2-3, with 10 nucleotides matching TRBD1. The germline gives CDR1 SGHNT, CDR2 YYREEE (reference sequence). This CDR3 has 17 amino acids. V was clipped by 4 bases and J by 3 bases; unmatched bases: 11. The CDR3 sequence: CASSLNPGQGVTDTQYF. In nucleotides, the CDR3 is TGTGCCAGCAGCCTAAATCCTGGACAGGGGGTAACAGATACGCAGTATTTT. The whole variable domain, remainder taken from reference TRBV5-4 and TRBJ2-3, is ETGVTQSPTHLIKTRGQQVTLRCSSQSGHNTVSWYQQALGQGPQFIFQYYREEENGRGNFPPRFSGLQFPNYSSELNVNALELDDSALYLCASSLNPGQGVTDTQYFGPGTRLTVL.

The chain uses TRBV25-1 and TRBJ2-7; tentative D call: TRBD1 (6 bases). This CDR3 is 13 amino acids long. Germline values: CDR1 MGHDK, CDR2 SYGVNS. V lost 5 bases to trimming and J lost 2 bases, with 10 bases between them. CDR3 bases: TGTGCCAGCAGTCGGGCAGGGGCCTACGAGCAGTACTTC. Its translation is CASSRAGAYEQYF.

The chain combines TRBV14 with TRBJ2-2; no definite D call. CDR1 SGHDN and CDR2 FVKESK come from the germline V gene. With 5 bases removed from V and 7 bases from J, the gap between germline ends came to 20 bases. CDR3 size: 16 residues. CDR3 sequence: CASSLTLLGDGGELFF. DNA for the CDR3: TGTGCCAGCAGCTTGACTCTCCTCGGAGATGGCGGGGAGCTGTTTTTT.

This clone was observed once. A read error may account for a junction end that differs from germline. The V call is TRBV4-2, the J call TRBJ1-2; perhaps TRBD1 as D (6 bases). The CDR3 runs 15 residues. Germline CDR1 reads LGHNA; CDR2 reads YNFKEQ. CDR3 residues: CASSQGGGRAVVYTF. CDR3 in DNA: TGTGCCAGCAGTCAAGGGGGGGGCAGGGCCGTTGTCTACACCTTC.

This rearrangement joins TRBV6-4 to TRBJ2-3; 9 nucleotides align to TRBD2. This CDR3 has 16 residues. The germline CDR1 and CDR2 sequences are MRHNA and SNTAGT. Trimming at V came to 6 bases and at J to 0 bases, leaving 7 bases not matched to a gene. CDR3 loop: CASSPRAGGSTDTQYF. The CDR3 DNA follows: TGTGCCAGCAGCCCCCGAGCGGGGGGTAGCACAGATACGCAGTATTTT.

The chain couples TRBV10-3 to TRBJ2-7; 10 bases match TRBD1. The ends lost 3 bases at V and 2 bases at J; junction bases unmatched: 4. Germline CDR1 reads ENHRY; CDR2 reads SYGVKD. This CDR3 is built from 15 residues. The CDR3 coding sequence is TGTGCCATCAGTGAAAGGGACAGGGGTACCTACGAGCAGTACTTC. Its protein product is CAISERDRGTYEQYF.